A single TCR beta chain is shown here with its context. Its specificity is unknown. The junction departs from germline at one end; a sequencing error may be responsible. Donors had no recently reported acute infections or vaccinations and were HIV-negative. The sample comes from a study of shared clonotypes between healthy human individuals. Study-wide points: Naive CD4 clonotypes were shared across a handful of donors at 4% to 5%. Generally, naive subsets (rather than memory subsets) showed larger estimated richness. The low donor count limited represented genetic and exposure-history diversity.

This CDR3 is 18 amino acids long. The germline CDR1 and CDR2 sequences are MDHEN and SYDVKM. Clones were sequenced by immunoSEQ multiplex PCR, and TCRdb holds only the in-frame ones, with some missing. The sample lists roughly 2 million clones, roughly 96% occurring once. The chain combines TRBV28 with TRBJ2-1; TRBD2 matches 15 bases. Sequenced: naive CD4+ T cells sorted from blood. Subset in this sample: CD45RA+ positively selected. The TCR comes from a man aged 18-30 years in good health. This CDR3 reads CASSLGTSGGYSSNEQFF. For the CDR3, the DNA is TGTGCCAGCAGTTTAGGGACTAGCGGGGGGTATTCCTCCAATGAGCAGTTCTTC.